This T cell receptor beta chain was observed in a study of blood T cell repertoires in COVID-19. Study-level information: T cells, B-cell-depleted T cells, or PBMCs supplied cDNA or gDNA.

Original data processing: Amplifying reference gene primers gave estimates of nucleated cell counts. Only in-frame clones appear in the TCRdb table, and some are missing; sequencing was by immunoSEQ multiplex PCR. D and trimming come from the DNA, and the V and J calls and clone size come from that table. In the table there are about 370,000 clones, 85% to 90% of which are singletons. Trimming cost V 6 bases and J 6 bases, with 18 bases left between them. Germline V gene lookup returns CDR1 MNHEY and CDR2 SMNVEV (reference sequence). This CDR3 comprises 14 residues. Ages ranged from roughly 18 to 95 years, with residence in 24 US areas.

The clonotype was recovered from a woman in her 30s who had recovered from COVID-19. The rearrangement uses TRBV27 and TRBJ2-7, with D unclear. The sample comprised PBMCs or T cells enriched from blood (not recorded which). CDR3 sequence reads: CASRESISIPEQYF. In DNA form, the CDR3 reads TGTGCCAGCAGGGAGTCGATCTCAATCCCCGAGCAGTACTTC.